These 6 T cell receptor beta chains share one sample of origin, sequenced in a study of shared clonotypes between healthy human individuals (dated by TCRdb to about 2020). Preparation of the library involved the immunoSEQ multiplex PCR assay. The immuneACCESS repertoire file appears here via TCRdb, limited to in-frame rearrangements. These files lack a portion of the clones; in checked studies, under half of the deficit traces to unresolved V genes, and the cause of the others is not known. In this sample the table shows 2 million to 3 million clones, about 92% of which occur a single time. The ten largest clones represent about 0.13% of the sample. The specimen sequenced was naive CD4+ T cells sorted from blood. The label giving this sample's cell subset or site can be read as: CD45RA+ positively selected. Receptors originate from a man between 18 and 29 years old in good health.

The sample holds one count of this clone. The chain carries TRBV28 and TRBJ1-5, with TRBD1 as a possible D gene (6 bases). The CDR3 is 15 residues long. Trimming left V 5 bases short and J 3 bases short, with 14 bases between. Germline CDR1 MDHEN, CDR2 SYDVKM. CDR3 amino acids: CASSPTTGPNQPQHF. The CDR3 coding sequence is TGTGCCAGCAGTCCTACGACAGGCCCCAATCAGCCCCAGCATTTT.

This chain joins TRBV7-9 and TRBJ1-4; no clear D gene. The CDR3 is 15 amino acids. CDR1 is SEHNR and CDR2 is FQNEAQ in the germline V gene (reference sequence). Trimming left V 7 bases short and J 4 bases short, with 16 bases between. The CDR3 region is CASMGQSSINEKLFF. As DNA, the CDR3 is TGTGCCAGCATGGGCCAATCGAGCATTAATGAAAAACTGTTTTTT.

A word on this clone: One end of the junction is discordant with germline, which a read error may explain. The rearrangement uses TRBV7-7 and TRBJ2-1; D unresolved. The CDR3 is made up of 15 amino acids. Germline CDR1 reads SSHAT; CDR2 reads FNYEAQ (reference sequence). In nucleotides, the CDR3 is TGTGCTAGCAGCTTACTTCCGAGTCTTTACAATGAGCAGTTCTTC. Residues: CASSLLPSLYNEQFF.

V gene TRBV20-1 combines with J gene TRBJ2-3; D is tentatively TRBD1 or TRBD2 (5 bases each). The V gene lost 3 bases and the J gene lost 7 bases, with 8 bases spanning the gap. CDR1 DFQATT and CDR2 SNEGSKA come from the germline V gene (reference sequence). The CDR3 is made up of 11 amino acids. The CDR3 protein is CSARRGNTQYF. For the CDR3, the DNA is TGCAGTGCTAGGAGGGGAAATACGCAGTATTTT.

The rearrangement links TRBV25-1 to TRBJ1-3; D is ambiguous. With 5 bases removed from V and 4 bases from J, the gap between germline ends came to 12 bases. The CDR3 runs to 14 residues. CDR1 is MGHDK, CDR2 SYGVNS, per germline. CDR3 protein: CASSIDQAGNTIYF. The CDR3, as DNA: TGTGCCAGCAGTATAGACCAGGCGGGAAACACCATATATTTT.

The chain joins TRBV18 to TRBJ1-5; perhaps TRBD1 as D (5 bases). V lost 4 bases and J lost 0, with 25 bases in between. The CDR3 spans 20 residues. Germline CDR1 KGHSH, CDR2 LQKENI. As DNA, the CDR3 is TGTGCCAGCTCACTGAATCAAATAGACGGGGCCCTTAATAGCAATCAGCCCCAGCATTTT. As protein: CASSLNQIDGALNSNQPQHF. Filled out from reference TRBV18 and TRBJ1-5, the complete variable domain reads NAGVMQNPRHLVRRRGQEARLRCSPMKGHSHVYWYRQLPEEGLKFMVYLQKENIIDESGMPKERFSAEFPKEGPSILRIQQVVRGDSAAYFCASSLNQIDGALNSNQPQHFGDGTRLSIL.